A selection of T cell receptor beta chains follows, all from one sample in a study of blood T cell repertoires in COVID-19. Profiled with immunoSEQ multiplex PCR; TCRdb holds only in-frame clones, not every one. This sample has 200,000 to 300,000 clones, with around 83% found just once. The specimen sequenced was peripheral blood. These receptors originate from a man between 35 and 55 years old who had recovered from COVID-19. Each CDR3 is given with its conserved first and last residue. The D gene is left open where the match is weak. The size entry is marked missing in some rows and otherwise reads once, few, many or a size class.

v_gene	abundance	d_gene	j_gene	CDR3nt	CDR3aa
TRBV7-9	.	TRBD1	TRBJ2-3	TGTGCCAGCAGCTTTCCGACAGGGACCACCGGGGATACGCAGTATTTT	CASSFPTGTTGDTQYF
TRBV7-9	.	TRBD2	TRBJ2-3	TGTGCCAGCAGCCCACCCGGGACTAGAAGCACAGATACGCAGTATTTT	CASSPPGTRSTDTQYF
TRBV2	.	TRBD1	TRBJ1-1	TGTGCCAGCAAGGGACAGGGGACTGAAGCTTTCTTT	CASKGQGTEAFF
TRBV7-9	.	.	TRBJ1-6	TGTGCCAGCAGCCGAGATGGTTCACCCCTCCACTTT	CASSRDGSPLHF
TRBV6-1	.	.	TRBJ2-5	TGTGCCAGCAGTTTACCGGGTGGGCAAGAGACCCAGTACTTC	CASSLPGGQETQYF
TRBV23-1	few	.	TRBJ1-5	TGCGCCAGCAGTCAATCGCCCGGACTTACTAGCAATCAGCCCCAGCATTTT	CASSQSPGLTSNQPQHF
TRBV2	.	TRBD1	TRBJ2-5	TGTGCCAGCAGTTCGGACAGGGAAGAGACCCAGTACTTC	CASSSDREETQYF
TRBV4-3	.	.	TRBJ2-5	TGCGCCAGCAGCTCCCGCGACCAAGAGACCCAGTACTTC	CASSSRDQETQYF
TRBV3-1/TRBV3-2	.	.	TRBJ2-7	TGTGCCAGCAGCCAAGAGACCTTCCCCCCCAGGGAAGGGTCCTACGAGCAGTACTTC	CASSQETFPPREGSYEQYF
TRBV13	.	.	TRBJ2-3	TGTGCCAGCAGCCGGAGCGCACTTCGAGATACGCAGTATTTT	CASSRSALRDTQYF
TRBV23-1	.	TRBD2	TRBJ2-7	TGCGCCAGCAGTCAATTAGTGCTAGCGGGAGTCTACGAGCAGTACTTC	CASSQLVLAGVYEQYF
TRBV28	few	TRBD1	TRBJ1-4	TGTGCCAGCATTCCGGGACAGCTTAATGAAAAACTGTTTTTT	CASIPGQLNEKLFF
TRBV19	few	TRBD2	TRBJ2-1	TGTGCCAGTAGTATCACCGGGACTAGCGGGGCCGATGAGCAGTTCTTC	CASSITGTSGADEQFF
TRBV19	.	TRBD2	TRBJ2-5	TGTGCCAGTAGTATGGAGCTAGCGGGAGTCCAAGAGACCCAGTACTTC	CASSMELAGVQETQYF
TRBV7-9	few	TRBD1	TRBJ1-2	TGTGCCAGCAGCCAAACTTCCGGGGACAGCACTGGCTACACCTTC	CASSQTSGDSTGYTF
TRBV6-6	.	TRBD1	TRBJ2-7	TGTGCCAGCAGTTCACCGGGGACAGGAGCATACGAGCAGTACTTC	CASSSPGTGAYEQYF
TRBV6-5	.	TRBD2	TRBJ2-7	TGTGCCAGCAGTTGGCAAGCGGGGGCATCCTACGAGCAGTACTTC	CASSWQAGASYEQYF
TRBV11-2	.	TRBD2	TRBJ2-4	TGTGCCAGCAGCTTCCTACCGGGACTAGCGGGAGCCAAAAACATTCAGTACTTC	CASSFLPGLAGAKNIQYF
TRBV7-9	few	.	TRBJ1-2	TGTGCCAGCAGCTTACCCGGTCCCTATGGCTACACCTTC	CASSLPGPYGYTF
TRBV29-1	.	TRBD1	TRBJ2-7	TGCAGCGCAACAGGGGGCTCCTACGAGCAGTACTTC	CSATGGSYEQYF
TRBV18	.	.	TRBJ2-1	TGTGCCAGCTCACCACAGAGCTCCTACAATGAGCAGTTCTTC	CASSPQSSYNEQFF
TRBV4-1	.	TRBD1	TRBJ1-2	TGCGCCAGCAGCCAATACAGGGGAAACTATGGCTACACCTTC	CASSQYRGNYGYTF
TRBV5-1	.	TRBD1	TRBJ2-1	TGCGCCAGCAGCTTACAGGGGGCGGTAGGCAATGAGCAGTTCTTC	CASSLQGAVGNEQFF
TRBV7-2	.	.	TRBJ2-5	TGTGCCAGCAGCCCAGGGACACTTAAAGAGACCCAGTACTTC	CASSPGTLKETQYF
TRBV6-5	.	.	TRBJ2-3	TGTGCCAGCAGTCAGGGGTCGGGAGATACGCAGTATTTT	CASSQGSGDTQYF
TRBV25-1	.	TRBD1	TRBJ2-2	TGTGCCAGCAGTGAATATGGGACAGGGAGGGGAGACGGGGAGCTGTTTTTT	CASSEYGTGRGDGELFF
TRBV19	.	TRBD1	TRBJ1-4	TGTGCCAGTAGTCCACAGGACAGGGACGGTTTTTATGAAAAACTGTTTTTT	CASSPQDRDGFYEKLFF
TRBV4-1	.	TRBD2	TRBJ2-2	TGCGCCAGCAGCCCCCAGGGAGCGGGAGCGGGGCCCGGGGAGCTGTTTTTT	CASSPQGAGAGPGELFF
TRBV6-5	.	.	TRBJ2-1	TGTGCCAGCAGACCTGGGGGGAGCAATGAGCAGTTCTTC	CASRPGGSNEQFF